Each of the 23 T cell receptor beta chains below was sequenced from the same sample in a study of cytomegalovirus exposure and HLA in healthy donors. Use of 60 Vbeta and 13 Jbeta primers characterized the PCR. This table comes from immunoSEQ multiplex PCR, and its TCRdb copy is limited to in-frame clones, with some not included. The repertoire has 150,000 to 200,000 clones, approximately 84% of them found once; the top ten carry around 2.5%. Sequencing input: PBMCs. The source is a woman in her forties or fifties in good health and CMV-seropositive.

The chain uses TRBV28 and TRBJ2-7; the match to TRBD1 covers 10 bases. Germline loops: CDR1 MDHEN, CDR2 SYDVKM. Trimming at V came to 7 bases and at J to 2 bases, leaving 5 bases not matched to a gene. The CDR3 contains 14 residues. This CDR3 is CASIPGQGTYEQYF. The CDR3 DNA reads TGTGCCAGCATCCCGGGACAGGGGACCTACGAGCAGTACTTC.

This chain links TRBV10-1 with TRBJ2-7; 11 positions match TRBD1. The CDR3 runs 15 residues. CDR1 and CDR2 from the germline V gene are WNHNN and SYGVQD (reference sequence). With 4 bases clipped from V and 3 bases from J, the junction kept 5 bases outside the gene matches. The CDR3 protein is CASSASGTGGYEQYF. CDR3 DNA sequence: TGCGCCAGCAGTGCCTCCGGGACAGGGGGCTACGAGCAGTACTTC.

The CDR3 here is CASGRRVDTQYF. The CDR3 nucleotides are TGTGCCAGTGGCCGGAGGGTAGATACGCAGTATTTT. The rearrangement uses TRBV5-4 and TRBJ2-3; tentatively, D is TRBD2 (6 bases). Germline CDR1 and CDR2: SGHNT and YYREEE (reference sequence). Trimming took off 8 bases at V and 5 bases at J, with 12 bases between the two ends. The CDR3 contains 12 residues.

V and J are TRBV7-8 and TRBJ2-2, with a weak D call TRBD1 (6 bases). This CDR3 is built from 14 residues. Germline CDR1 reads SGHVS; CDR2 reads FQNEAQ. V was clipped by 5 bases and J by 0 bases, with 7 bases between them. The CDR3 DNA reads TGTGCCAGCAGCCGGGACACGAACACCGGGGAGCTGTTTTTT. Protein sequence: CASSRDTNTGELFF.

The rearrangement links TRBV5-4 to TRBJ2-5, with TRBD1 as a possible D gene (6 bases). Germline values: CDR1 SGHNT, CDR2 YYREEE (reference sequence). V was cut by 2 bases and J by 7 bases, with 12 bases left in between. CDR3 length: 13 residues. The CDR3 DNA follows: TGTGCCAGCAGCTTACAGGGCTACGGGACCCAGTACTTC. As protein: CASSLQGYGTQYF. The variable domain in full, with the rest retrieved from reference TRBV5-4 and TRBJ2-5, is ETGVTQSPTHLIKTRGQQVTLRCSSQSGHNTVSWYQQALGQGPQFIFQYYREEENGRGNFPPRFSGLQFPNYSSELNVNALELDDSALYLCASSLQGYGTQYFGPGTRLLVL.

This clone was observed a single time. This chain uses TRBV7-9 with TRBJ2-7; 7 nucleotides line up with TRBD2. The J call may be in error: the DNA end matches TRBJ2-5 better. The germline V gene has CDR1 SEHNR and CDR2 FQNEAQ (reference sequence). The length of the CDR3 is 15 residues. The CDR3 coding sequence is TGTGCCAGCAGCCTACTTCCTGGTTGGGGGGGGACCCAGTACTTC. Residues: CASSLLPGWGGTQYF.

The chain employs TRBV5-5 and TRBJ1-3; tentative D call: TRBD1 (5 bases). The germline gives CDR1 SGHKS, CDR2 YYEKEE (reference sequence). Trimming took 4 bases from V and 1 from J, leaving 12 bases between them. The CDR3 length is 15 residues. The CDR3 protein is CASSLTAGSGNTIYF. The CDR3 DNA reads TGTGCCAGCAGCCTTACAGCAGGGTCTGGAAACACCATATATTTT.

This clone was observed many times. The chain combines TRBV5-4 with TRBJ2-7; tentative D call: TRBD1 (6 bases). Trimming removed 3 bases from V and 2 bases from J, with 12 bases in between. Germline CDR1 and CDR2: SGHNT and YYREEE (reference sequence). The CDR3 is 14 residues long. DNA of the CDR3: TGTGCCAGCAGCTACGACCGGACAGCCTACGAGCAGTACTTC. Residues: CASSYDRTAYEQYF.

There are a few counts of this clone. The chain recombines TRBV4-2 with TRBJ2-7; the match to TRBD2 covers 12 bases. Per germline, CDR1 LGHNA and CDR2 YNFKEQ. This CDR3 contains 16 residues. V trimming: 4 bases; J trimming: 7 bases; junction bases outside the gene matches: 11. The DNA of the CDR3 is TGTGCCAGCAGCCCAGCCCCTAGCGGGGGGGCGGGGGAGCAGTACTTC. Its translation: CASSPAPSGGAGEQYF.

The chain couples TRBV5-1 to TRBJ2-3; D remains unclear. This CDR3 contains 15 residues. Trimming removed 2 bases at V and 7 bases at J, with 17 bases between. Germline loops: CDR1 SGHRS, CDR2 YFSETQ. The CDR3, as DNA: TGCGCCAGCAGCTTAGGCCAGGAAACCGCCCATACGCAGTATTTT. Translating gives CASSLGQETAHTQYF. Using reference TRBV5-1 and TRBJ2-3 for the parts outside the CDR3, the full variable domain is KAGVTQTPRYLIKTRGQQVTLSCSPISGHRSVSWYQQTPGQGLQFLFEYFSETQRNKGNFPGRFSGRQFSNSRSEMNVSTLELGDSALYLCASSLGQETAHTQYFGPGTRLTVL.

The V and J genes are TRBV18 and TRBJ2-3, with D perhaps matching TRBD2 (6 bases). CDR1 and CDR2 from the germline V gene are KGHSH and LQKENI. V shed 0 bases and J shed 1 base, with 11 bases lying between them. The CDR3 has 16 amino acids. CDR3 residues: CASSPPRGTGTDTQYF. As DNA, the CDR3 is TGTGCCAGCTCACCACCCCGGGGGACGGGCACAGATACGCAGTATTTT. The variable domain in full, with the rest retrieved from reference TRBV18 and TRBJ2-3, is NAGVMQNPRHLVRRRGQEARLRCSPMKGHSHVYWYRQLPEEGLKFMVYLQKENIIDESGMPKERFSAEFPKEGPSILRIQQVVRGDSAAYFCASSPPRGTGTDTQYFGPGTRLTVL.

The chain joins TRBV11-2 to TRBJ2-3; 7 positions match TRBD2. Germline trimming cut 5 bases from V and 7 bases from J; bases unmatched to any gene: 12. CDR3 size: 15 residues. Germline V CDR1 and CDR2: SGHAT, FQNNGV. The chain's CDR3 is CASSRQLASSYTQYF. In DNA form, the CDR3 reads TGTGCCAGCAGCCGCCAACTAGCGTCGAGTTATACGCAGTATTTT. The full variable domain, its missing parts supplied by reference TRBV11-2 and TRBJ2-3, is EAGVAQSPRYKIIEKRQSVAFWCNPISGHATLYWYQQILGQGPKLLIQFQNNGVVDDSQLPKDRFSAERLKGVDSTLKIQPAKLEDSAVYLCASSRQLASSYTQYFGPGTRLTVL.

The rearrangement links TRBV2 to TRBJ2-3; a weak D match, TRBD2 (6 bases). CDR3 length equals 15 residues. In germline, CDR1 is SNHLY, CDR2 FYNNEI. Trimming removed 6 bases at V and 4 bases at J, with 17 bases between. The CDR3 reads CASRRLVSVADTQYF. The DNA for the CDR3 is TGTGCCAGCAGAAGACTAGTGTCAGTTGCAGATACGCAGTATTTT. The whole variable domain, remainder taken from reference TRBV2 and TRBJ2-3, is EPEVTQTPSHQVTQMGQEVILRCVPISNHLYFYWYRQILGQKVEFLVSFYNNEISEKSEIFDDQFSVERPDGSNFTLKIRSTKLEDSAMYFCASRRLVSVADTQYFGPGTRLTVL.

The chain is built from TRBV30 and TRBJ2-3; 7 bases are shared with TRBD1. Germline loops: CDR1 GTSNPN, CDR2 SVGIG (reference sequence). After removal of 2 bases from V and 4 bases from J, the junction contained 9 bases not matched to a gene. The CDR3 is made up of 15 amino acids. The CDR3 protein is CAWSPGTADADTQYF. The DNA for the CDR3 is TGTGCCTGGAGTCCCGGGACAGCCGATGCAGATACGCAGTATTTT.

The rearrangement links TRBV7-8 to TRBJ1-3; 7 bases are a match to TRBD1. The CDR3 covers 15 residues. Germline trimming cut 1 base from V and 1 base from J; bases unmatched to any gene: 1. Per the germline V gene, CDR1 is SGHVS and CDR2 is FQNEAQ. CDR3: CASSLETGSGNTIYF. In nucleotides, the CDR3 is TGTGCCAGCAGCTTAGAGACAGGGTCTGGAAACACCATATATTTT.

The chain uses TRBV19 and TRBJ2-1; 7 bases fit TRBD2. After removal of 3 bases from V and 2 bases from J, the junction contained 7 bases not matched to a gene. The germline V gene encodes CDR1 LNHDA and CDR2 SQIVND (reference sequence). The CDR3 covers 16 residues. CDR3 bases: TGTGCCAGTAGTATTAGTGCGGGGGAGGCCTACAATGAGCAGTTCTTC. Translation gives CASSISAGEAYNEQFF.

The chain employs TRBV18 and TRBJ1-1, with 9 bases that match TRBD1. This CDR3 has 13 residues. V shed 0 bases and J 11 bases; nucleotides not matched to a gene: 4. CDR1 KGHSH and CDR2 LQKENI come from the germline V gene. In nucleotides, the CDR3 is TGTGCCAGCTCACCACCGGACAGGGGATCGGCTTTCTTT. Translation: CASSPPDRGSAFF.

This chain connects TRBV7-8 to TRBJ2-3, with TRBD2 matching over 9 bases. J lost 0 bases, V lost 5 bases, and 6 bases had no gene match. This CDR3 has 16 residues. CDR1 is SGHVS, CDR2 FQNEAQ, per germline. CDR3 region: CASSPISGGSTDTQYF. The CDR3 nucleotides are TGTGCCAGCAGCCCAATTAGCGGGGGAAGCACAGATACGCAGTATTTT.

The chain is built from TRBV6-5 and TRBJ2-7; 9 bases match TRBD1. Germline V gene lookup returns CDR1 MNHEY and CDR2 SVGAGI. After removal of 2 bases from V and 2 bases from J, the junction contained 1 base not matched to a gene. This CDR3 has 14 amino acids. Here the CDR3 reads CASSYDRGTYEQYF. In DNA form, the CDR3 reads TGTGCCAGCAGTTACGACAGGGGGACCTACGAGCAGTACTTC.

The V gene is TRBV4-3, the J gene TRBJ1-1; TRBD1 is a possible D gene (6 bases). CDR1 and CDR2 from the germline V gene are LGHNA and YSLEER. Trimming removed 5 bases at V and 0 bases at J, with 19 bases between. CDR3 length equals 17 residues. In DNA form, the CDR3 reads TGCGCCAGCAGCTTTTCAGGGGAATTTGGCGTGAACACTGAAGCTTTCTTT. This sequence encodes CASSFSGEFGVNTEAFF.

CDR3 bases: TGTGCCAGCAGTGGAAACAGGGTCACTGAAGCTTTCTTT. Translation gives CASSGNRVTEAFF. The rearrangement links TRBV6-5 to TRBJ1-1; possible D gene TRBD1, 6 bases. This CDR3 comprises 13 residues. In germline, CDR1 is MNHEY, CDR2 SVGAGI. V was shortened by 5 bases and J by 4 bases, with 11 bases between the two germline ends.

The rearrangement links TRBV19 to TRBJ1-6; 7 bases map to TRBD1. This CDR3 has 13 residues. V was clipped by 5 bases and J by 12 bases; unmatched bases: 7. Germline CDR1 LNHDA, CDR2 SQIVND (reference sequence). The chain's CDR3 is CASSVRQGVPLHF. The CDR3 DNA is TGTGCCAGTAGTGTTCGACAGGGCGTACCCCTCCACTTT.

The chain links TRBV25-1 to TRBJ2-1; no definite D call. The length of the CDR3 is 15 residues. The germline gives CDR1 MGHDK, CDR2 SYGVNS. Between the trimmed V and J ends, which lost 3 bases and 2 bases, there was a span of 11 bases. CDR3 sequence (DNA): TGTGCCAGCAGTGACCCGACTCGTACCTACAATGAGCAGTTCTTC. Protein: CASSDPTRTYNEQFF.